The clone carrying this TCR beta chain turned up a few times. What it binds is not known. V lost 5 bases, J lost 3 bases, and 12 bases lay in between. The CDR3 totals 14 residues. The germline gives CDR1 LGHNA, CDR2 YSLEER. The record originates from a study of beta chain features in type 1 diabetes. Looking at the study overall: Patients looked much like healthy donors when it came to age, gender and cell yields.

Of the isolated RNA, all was reverse transcribed, and so the sequenced material was expressed TCRB transcripts. Some 4 million reads were obtained on average from naive, central memory and regulatory T cell samples. Clones were read by immunoSEQ multiplex PCR, and TCRdb kept only the in-frame ones, dropping some. The data contain approximately 250,000 clones, around 9.9% of them seen just once; the ten biggest clones take up approximately 0.015%. CD45RO/CCR7/CD25/CD127/CD95/CD27 separated CD4+ naive, central memory, regulatory and stem cell-like memory cells by sorting. Study conclusions and caveats: Whether TCRB rearrangement is influenced by HLA type was left unresolved in this analysis. Moderate but significant shortening of TCRB CDR3s was recorded in all four CD4+ subsets from Type 1 diabetes patients.

The rearrangement joins TRBV4-3 to TRBJ2-3, with D maybe TRBD2 (7 bases). This sequence originates from a man in his thirties or forties with type 1 diabetes. Sequenced input: naive CD4+ T cells from blood. CDR3 nucleotides: TGCGCCAGCAGCGCTGCGGGGGCGACAGATACGCAGTATTTT. It is translated as CASSAAGATDTQYF.